This entry lists 28 T cell receptor beta chains sequenced from one sample in a study of cytomegalovirus exposure and HLA in healthy donors. PCR used 60 Vbeta primers and 13 Jbeta primers. Clones were read by immunoSEQ multiplex PCR, and TCRdb kept only the in-frame ones, dropping some. The table includes roughly 190,000 clones, approximately 12% detected once. The sequenced sample was PBMCs. These receptors were obtained from a man aged 50 to 59 in good health and CMV-seropositive.

The chain recombines TRBV10-3 with TRBJ1-5; D might be TRBD1 (6 bases). Between the trimmed V and J ends, which lost 2 bases and 3 bases, there was a span of 8 bases. From germline, CDR1 is ENHRY and CDR2 SYGVKD. The CDR3 spans 14 residues. The CDR3 loop is CAISERQANQPQHF. The CDR3 DNA follows: TGTGCCATCAGTGAGAGACAGGCCAATCAGCCCCAGCATTTT.

This sequence joins TRBV7-9 and TRBJ2-7; the D gene is possibly TRBD1 (5 bases). CDR1 and CDR2 (germline): SEHNR, FQNEAQ (reference sequence). Trimming took off 2 bases at V and 0 bases at J, with 17 bases between the two ends. The CDR3 has 17 residues. CDR3 nucleotide sequence: TGTGCCAGCAGCTTATTTTATCTAGGGGTGCGCTCCTACGAGCAGTACTTC. Residues: CASSLFYLGVRSYEQYF.

The rearrangement joins TRBV18 to TRBJ2-1, with 10 bases identical to TRBD2. The germline CDR1 and CDR2 sequences are KGHSH and LQKENI. V trimming: 3 bases; J trimming: 8 bases; junction bases outside the gene matches: 7. The CDR3 has 15 amino acids. The CDR3 nucleotides read TGTGCCAGCTCACCCGAAAGCGGGGGGGGCTATGAGCAGTTCTTC. This translates into CASSPESGGGYEQFF.

This clone was counted a few times. The genes are TRBV19 and TRBJ2-5; TRBD2 matches 7 bases. Germline V lookup: CDR1 LNHDA, CDR2 SQIVND (reference sequence). With V trimmed by 3 bases and J by 7 bases, 5 bases remained unmatched. CDR3 length: 13 amino acids. In nucleotides, the CDR3 is TGTGCCAGTAGTATGGAGCGGGGCGGGACCCAGTACTTC. This encodes CASSMERGGTQYF.

This clone has more than one count but fewer than ten. This rearrangement joins TRBV11-2 to TRBJ2-7; 9 bases fit TRBD1. V lost 0 bases, J lost 5 bases, and 8 bases stayed unmatched. This CDR3 spans 16 amino acids. Germline V CDR1 and CDR2: SGHAT, FQNNGV. DNA for the CDR3: TGTGCCAGCAGCTTAGAGTCAGGACAGGGGTCCCACGAGCAGTACTTC. This encodes CASSLESGQGSHEQYF.

The chain uses TRBV7-6 and TRBJ2-5; TRBD1 aligns across 9 bases. V gave up 2 bases and J gave up 0 bases; unmatched junction bases: 4. Germline V gene lookup returns CDR1 SGHVS and CDR2 FNYEAQ. CDR3 length: 16 amino acids. DNA for the CDR3: TGTGCCAGCAGCTTACGACAGGGGGTGTACCAAGAGACCCAGTACTTC. Amino acid sequence: CASSLRQGVYQETQYF. Based on the CDR3 plus reference TRBV7-6 and TRBJ2-5, the full variable domain is GAGVSQSPRYKVTKRGQDVALRCDPISGHVSLYWYRQALGQGPEFLTYFNYEAQQDKSGLPNDRFSAERPEGSISTLTIQRTEQRDSAMYRCASSLRQGVYQETQYFGPGTRLLVL.

The gene calls are TRBV4-3 and TRBJ2-7; TRBD1 matches at 9 bases. After removal of 0 bases from V and 4 bases from J, the junction contained 10 bases not matched to a gene. This CDR3 contains 17 residues. Germline V lookup: CDR1 LGHNA, CDR2 YSLEER. The DNA for the CDR3 is TGCGCCAGCAGCCAAGATCCCGGGACAGGGTCCGGGTACGAGCAGTACGTC. Translating it yields CASSQDPGTGSGYEQYV.

This clone was counted between two and nine times. This chain links TRBV15 with TRBJ1-2, with D hard to call. The CDR3 is made up of 12 amino acids. V was pared by 0 bases and J by 8 bases, with 7 bases between. Germline V lookup: CDR1 LNHNV, CDR2 YYDKDF (reference sequence). The CDR3 DNA reads TGTGCCACCAGCAGAGAGGCTTGGGGCTACACCTTC. This gives the protein CATSREAWGYTF.

This chain uses TRBV30 with TRBJ1-2; D is unresolved. V was pared by 2 bases and J by 4 bases, with 14 bases between. Germline V lookup: CDR1 GTSNPN, CDR2 SVGIG (reference sequence). The CDR3 runs 14 residues. Written as DNA, the CDR3 is TGTGCCTGGAGTTTCGGGAAAGAGCTCTATGGCTACACCTTC. Translation gives CAWSFGKELYGYTF.

V is TRBV5-1 and J is TRBJ2-5, with 16 bases aligning to TRBD2. This CDR3 is 18 amino acids long. Germline CDR1 is SGHRS and CDR2 is YFSETQ. Germline trimming cut 4 bases from V and 1 base from J; bases unmatched to any gene: 7. CDR3: CASSLGLAGGGPQETQYF. The CDR3 DNA reads TGCGCCAGCAGCCTGGGACTAGCGGGGGGGGGCCCCCAAGAGACCCAGTACTTC.

This clone was detected a few times. J is TRBJ1-1 and V is TRBV2; TRBD1 agrees at 7 bases. Germline CDR1 SNHLY, CDR2 FYNNEI. Germline trimming cut 9 bases from V and 4 bases from J; bases unmatched to any gene: 8. The CDR3 spans 13 residues. The CDR3 sequence is CARKTGRGTEAFF. CDR3 nucleotides: TGTGCCAGAAAGACAGGGCGAGGCACTGAAGCTTTCTTT.

Only a few counts were recorded for this clone. The genes are TRBV28 and TRBJ2-2, with D possibly TRBD1 on 5 matching bases. This CDR3 region has 13 residues. The germline CDR1 and CDR2 sequences are MDHEN and SYDVKM. Between the trimmed V and J ends, which lost 8 bases and 8 bases, there was a span of 15 bases. The chain's CDR3 is CASLDSAWGELFF. CDR3 bases: TGTGCCAGCCTTGACAGCGCGTGGGGGGAGCTGTTTTTT.

The gene calls are TRBV2 and TRBJ1-5; weak D call: TRBD1 (5 bases). Per germline, CDR1 SNHLY and CDR2 FYNNEI. The CDR3 contains 16 residues. V was pared by 7 bases and J by 4 bases, with 20 bases between. Here the CDR3 DNA reads TGTGCCAGCACCTCCGATGGGGGGGTTGTGAATCAGCCCCAGCATTTT. Residues: CASTSDGGVVNQPQHF.

This chain links TRBV7-2 with TRBJ2-2; D possibly corresponds to TRBD1 (6 bases). Germline V gene lookup returns CDR1 SGHTA and CDR2 FQGNSA. V shed 3 bases and J shed 1 base, with 15 bases lying between them. CDR3 length equals 17 residues. CDR3 loop: CASSFRIGTRNTGELFF. CDR3 sequence (DNA): TGTGCCAGCAGCTTCCGTATTGGGACACGGAACACCGGGGAGCTGTTTTTT.

The chain couples TRBV28 to TRBJ1-5; 9 bases are a match to TRBD1. The CDR3 covers 17 residues. Germline V lookup: CDR1 MDHEN, CDR2 SYDVKM. With 6 bases clipped from V and 4 bases from J, the junction kept 13 bases outside the gene matches. In nucleotides, the CDR3 is TGTGCCAGCAGCCTAACCTCCGGGACAGGGTGGAATCAGCCCCAGCATTTT. This gives the protein CASSLTSGTGWNQPQHF.

The rearrangement joins TRBV6-1 to TRBJ2-7; maybe TRBD2 (7 bases). The CDR3 spans 13 residues. V lost 4 bases, J lost 3 bases, and 10 bases lay in between. The V gene's germline CDR1 is MNHNS and CDR2 SASEGT. The CDR3 loop is CASSGGGLYEQYF. As DNA, the CDR3 is TGTGCCAGCAGTGGGGGGGGGCTCTACGAGCAGTACTTC.

The chain carries TRBV5-8 and TRBJ1-2; no clear D gene. V shed 6 bases and J shed 5 bases, with 17 bases lying between them. This CDR3 comprises 14 residues. Per germline, CDR1 SGHTS and CDR2 YDEGEE. The CDR3 DNA is TGTGCCAGCATCCTCCCTTACCCGGGGTATGGCTACACCTTC. Its translation: CASILPYPGYGYTF.

This sequence joins TRBV5-4 and TRBJ2-5; D not resolved. Trimming cost V 0 bases and J 5 bases, with 14 bases left between them. The CDR3 is 15 amino acids. The V gene's germline CDR1 is SGHNT and CDR2 YYREEE (reference sequence). CDR3 residues: CASSLASSSHETQYF. CDR3 nucleotides: TGTGCCAGCAGCTTGGCCTCGAGTAGTCACGAGACCCAGTACTTC. Variable domain in full (rest from reference TRBV5-4 and TRBJ2-5): ETGVTQSPTHLIKTRGQQVTLRCSSQSGHNTVSWYQQALGQGPQFIFQYYREEENGRGNFPPRFSGLQFPNYSSELNVNALELDDSALYLCASSLASSSHETQYFGPGTRLLVL.

This clone turned up a few times. This sequence joins TRBV2 and TRBJ1-3; D gene unclear. Trimming left V 8 bases short and J 0 bases short, with 14 bases between. Germline values: CDR1 SNHLY, CDR2 FYNNEI. The CDR3 has 15 amino acids. The DNA for the CDR3 is TGTGCCAGCGCCGGGAACGGGAGCTCTGGAAACACCATATATTTT. Its translation is CASAGNGSSGNTIYF. The full variable domain, rest sourced from reference TRBV2 and TRBJ1-3, is EPEVTQTPSHQVTQMGQEVILRCVPISNHLYFYWYRQILGQKVEFLVSFYNNEISEKSEIFDDQFSVERPDGSNFTLKIRSTKLEDSAMYFCASAGNGSSGNTIYFGEGSWLTVV.

This clone came up a few times. The chain combines TRBV6-4 with TRBJ2-2, with D possibly TRBD1 on 5 matching bases. Between the trimmed V and J ends, which lost 8 bases and 4 bases, there was a span of 14 bases. The CDR3 loop spans 14 amino acids. Germline CDR1 MRHNA, CDR2 SNTAGT. The CDR3: CASGRGGSTGELFF. In DNA, the CDR3 is TGTGCCAGCGGAAGGGGCGGAAGCACCGGGGAGCTGTTTTTT.

Note on this clone: This CDR3 is missing its conserved last phenylalanine or tryptophan, likely due to a read error. Because the CDR3's place on the DNA is in doubt, the DNA is left out and the CDR3 is given as listed by TCRdb. The gene calls are TRBV4-1 and TRBJ1-1; the listed D gene, TRBD1, was not tested against the DNA. The CDR3 spans 13 residues, counting both ends. Germline-derived CDR1 and CDR2 are MGHRA and YSYEKL. The CDR3 reads CASSQELAGEPFL.

This clone came up a few times. CDR3 loop: CSVETGTSPDTQYF. The CDR3 DNA sequence: TGCAGCGTTGAGACCGGGACTAGCCCAGATACGCAGTATTTT. The chain links TRBV29-1 to TRBJ2-3; 9 bases line up with TRBD2. This CDR3 has 14 amino acids. V dropped 3 bases and J dropped 4; count of bases not matched to a gene: 5. Germline CDR1 reads SQVTM; CDR2 reads ANQGSEA.

In its sample, this clone was seen a few times. This CDR3 reads CASSQARTGAGTEAFF. CDR3 nucleotide sequence: TGCGCCAGCAGCCAAGCGAGGACAGGGGCAGGTACTGAAGCTTTCTTT. The chain employs TRBV4-3 and TRBJ1-1; 9 bases align to TRBD1. From germline, CDR1 is LGHNA and CDR2 YSLEER. CDR3 length equals 16 residues. Trimming cost V 1 base and J 5 bases; bases outside gene matches: 8.

This chain joins TRBV18 and TRBJ2-6; a possible D gene is TRBD1 (5 bases). Trimming removed 6 bases from V and 8 bases from J, with 14 bases in between. Looked up from germline, CDR1 is KGHSH and CDR2 is LQKENI. The CDR3 covers 14 residues. DNA for the CDR3: TGTGCCAGCTCTCCTGACAGACCCCCCAACGTCCTGACTTTC. Protein product: CASSPDRPPNVLTF. The full variable domain, rest sourced from reference TRBV18 and TRBJ2-6, is NAGVMQNPRHLVRRRGQEARLRCSPMKGHSHVYWYRQLPEEGLKFMVYLQKENIIDESGMPKERFSAEFPKEGPSILRIQQVVRGDSAAYFCASSPDRPPNVLTFGAGSRLTVL.

In its sample, this clone was seen a few times. The gene calls are TRBV2 and TRBJ1-6; unclear D gene. CDR1 and CDR2 (germline): SNHLY, FYNNEI. There are 15 residues in the CDR3. Trimming cost V 6 bases and J 8 bases, with 17 bases left between them. In DNA form, the CDR3 reads TGTGCCAGCAGGGCACCGGGAGAAAGGGATTCACCCCTCCACTTT. This gives the protein CASRAPGERDSPLHF.

This clone showed up just a few times. The V gene is TRBV30, the J gene TRBJ1-1; 8 bases line up with TRBD1. With 6 bases clipped from V and 4 bases from J, the junction kept 10 bases outside the gene matches. This CDR3 has 14 residues. The V gene's germline CDR1 is GTSNPN and CDR2 SVGIG (reference sequence). The CDR3 DNA sequence: TGTGCCTGTTACCAAGTCAGGGGGCCCACTGAAGCTTTCTTT. As protein: CACYQVRGPTEAFF.

This clone was seen more than once but under ten times. The genes are TRBV19 and TRBJ1-5; 7 bases align to TRBD1. Germline V lookup: CDR1 LNHDA, CDR2 SQIVND (reference sequence). The J segment lost 0 bases and the V segment lost 1 base, leaving 3 bases of the junction unmatched. CDR3 size: 16 residues. CDR3 nucleotides: TGTGCCAGTAGTATAGTTGGACAGGTTAGCAATCAGCCCCAGCATTTT. Amino acids: CASSIVGQVSNQPQHF.

This chain joins TRBV7-8 and TRBJ1-5; no firm D call. V lost 5 bases, J lost 9 bases, and 23 bases lay in between. The CDR3 is 16 residues long. Germline assignment: CDR1 SGHVS and CDR2 FQNEAQ. The DNA of the CDR3 is TGTGCCAGCAGCACCCACCCTCGGACTCAATATACGCCCCAGCATTTT. This sequence encodes CASSTHPRTQYTPQHF.